This T cell receptor beta chain was observed in a study of glioma-infiltrating T cells. Using RNA template, CDR3s of TCR alpha and beta were amplified with iRepertoire arm-PCR. Tissue mRNA or PBMC total RNA, about 85-400 ng, went into one-step reverse transcription and amplification. Each CDR3 protein is one row after TCRdb ran MiXCR on the multiplex PCR reads. The sample has under 200,000 distinct CDR3 sequences, around 40% seen once. This CDR3 is built from 15 residues. With V trimmed by 5 bases and J by 1 base, 5 bases remained unmatched. Germline CDR1 reads LNHDA; CDR2 reads SQIVND (reference sequence).

The TCR originated in a human donor with low-grade glioma or glioblastoma, undergoing nonglioma brain surgery, or in good health (not recorded which). Sequencing input: glioma tissue, nonneoplastic brain tissue, or PBMCs (not recorded which). The chain combines TRBV19 with TRBJ2-1, with 7 positions matching TRBD2. The CDR3 loop reads CASSRAGESYNEQFF. In DNA, the CDR3 is TGTGCCAGTAGTCGGGCGGGAGAATCCTACAATGAGCAGTTCTTC.